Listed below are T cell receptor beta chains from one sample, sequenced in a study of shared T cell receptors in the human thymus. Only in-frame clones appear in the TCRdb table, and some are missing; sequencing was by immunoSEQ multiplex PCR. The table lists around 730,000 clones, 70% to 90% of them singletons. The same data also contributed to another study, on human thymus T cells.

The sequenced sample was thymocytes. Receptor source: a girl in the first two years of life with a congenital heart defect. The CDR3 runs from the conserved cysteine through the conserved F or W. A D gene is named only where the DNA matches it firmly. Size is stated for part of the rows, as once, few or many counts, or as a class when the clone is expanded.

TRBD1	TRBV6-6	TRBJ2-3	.	TGTGCCAGCAGTCTCAGGGGGATAGATACGCAGTATTTT	CASSLRGIDTQYF
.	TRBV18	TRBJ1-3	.	TGTGCCAGCTCACCCCGGGACGGGGGTTTGAGCTCTGGAAACACCATATATTTT	CASSPRDGGLSSGNTIYF
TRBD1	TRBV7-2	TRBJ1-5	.	TGTGCCAGCAGCGGGGCTACGGGACAGTTTCATCAGCCCCAGCATTTT	CASSGATGQFHQPQHF
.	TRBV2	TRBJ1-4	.	TGTGCCAGCCTCAGGGCTCCAAAAGAAAAACTGTTTTTT	CASLRAPKEKLFF
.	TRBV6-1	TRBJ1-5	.	TGTGCCAGCAGCCGATACTTGAGGGATCAGCCCCAGCATTTT	CASSRYLRDQPQHF
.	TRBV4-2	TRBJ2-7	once	TGTGCCAGCAGCCATGGTTCGTGGGCGGGTACAGAGTACGAGCAGTACTTC	CASSHGSWAGTEYEQYF
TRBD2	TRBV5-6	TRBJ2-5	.	TGTGCCAGCAGCTTCGCCTTCCGGGGGGACGTACAAGAGACCCAGTACTTC	CASSFAFRGDVQETQYF
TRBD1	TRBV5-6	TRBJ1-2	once	TGTGCCAGCAGCTTCTACCAGACAGGGGATTATGGCTACACCTTC	CASSFYQTGDYGYTF
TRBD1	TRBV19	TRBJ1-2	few	TGTGCCAGTAGGAAACCGGGACAGGAATATGGCTACACCTTC	CASRKPGQEYGYTF
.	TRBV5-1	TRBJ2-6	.	TGCGCCAGCAGCTCGTCTAGGGGCCCTAGTAACTCTGGGGCCAACGTCCTGACTTTC	CASSSSRGPSNSGANVLTF
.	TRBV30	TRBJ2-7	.	TGTGCCTGGAGTGTACGGCGGGCGACGGAACAGGGATACTACGAGCAGTACTTC	CAWSVRRATEQGYYEQYF
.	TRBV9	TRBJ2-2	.	TGTGCCAGCAGCGTTATTCCCGGGGAGCTGTTTTTT	CASSVIPGELFF
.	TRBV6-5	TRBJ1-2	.	TGTGCCAGCAGTTATGGCCGGCAGGGATATGGCTACACCTTC	CASSYGRQGYGYTF
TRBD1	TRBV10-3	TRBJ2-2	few	TGTGCCATCAGTGACCGGGACAGGCGTTCTCCCGGGGAGCTGTTTTTT	CAISDRDRRSPGELFF
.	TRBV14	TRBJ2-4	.	TGTGCCAGCAGCAGGAACAGGGCTCAACAAAAAAACATTCAGTACTTC	CASSRNRAQQKNIQYF
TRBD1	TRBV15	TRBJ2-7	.	TGTGCCACCAGCAGACGCTATACCGGGACAGGAACCTACGAGCAGTACTTC	CATSRRYTGTGTYEQYF
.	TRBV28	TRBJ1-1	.	TGTGCCAGCAGCCGACGCGAACACTACGAAGCTTTCTTT	CASSRREHYEAFF
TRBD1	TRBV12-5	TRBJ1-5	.	TGTGCTAGTGGTTTGCCGGGGACAGTAAGCAATCAGCCCCAGCATTTT	CASGLPGTVSNQPQHF
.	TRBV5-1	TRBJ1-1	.	TGCGCCAGCAGCTTGGCCTCATTGACAGCTGGGAACACTGAAGCTTTCTTT	CASSLASLTAGNTEAFF
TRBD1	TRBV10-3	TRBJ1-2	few	TGTGCCACCAACAACGACAGGGTTAACTATGGCTACACCTTC	CATNNDRVNYGYTF
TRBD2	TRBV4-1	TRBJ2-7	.	TGCGCCAGCAGCCAAGGGCCCGCGGGAGGTAGCGCCTACGAGCAGTACTTC	CASSQGPAGGSAYEQYF
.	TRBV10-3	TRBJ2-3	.	TGTGCCATCAGGAACTACAATTCTTGGACAGATAGCACAGATACGCAGTATTTT	CAIRNYNSWTDSTDTQYF
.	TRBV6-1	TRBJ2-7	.	TGTGCCAGCAGTCAAGACCCAGGGTCATACGTGGACGAGCAGTACTTC	CASSQDPGSYVDEQYF
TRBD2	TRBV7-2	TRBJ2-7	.	TGTGCCAGCAGCTTAGGTCTAGCGGGTCTACCCTACGAGCAGTACTTC	CASSLGLAGLPYEQYF
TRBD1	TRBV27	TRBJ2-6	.	TGTGCCAGCAGCTACACCGTCCCGGGACAGGACTCTGGGGCCAACGTCCTGACTTTC	CASSYTVPGQDSGANVLTF
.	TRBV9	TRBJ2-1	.	TGTGCCAGCAGCGCCCCGGTCCGTGAGCAGTTCTTC	CASSAPVREQFF
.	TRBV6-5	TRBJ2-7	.	TGTGCCAGCAGTTCAGACAGGAACTCCTACGAGCAGTACTTC	CASSSDRNSYEQYF
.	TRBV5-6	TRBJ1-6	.	TGTGCCAGCAGCAAAGACAGGAGCTCCTATAATTCACCCCTCCACTTT	CASSKDRSSYNSPLHF
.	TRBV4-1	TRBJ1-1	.	TGCGCCAGCAGCCAAGAATCTGAATTAGTATTGAACACTGAAGCTTTCTTT	CASSQESELVLNTEAFF
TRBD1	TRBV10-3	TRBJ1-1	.	TGTGCCATCAGTGGCCTTCACAGGGGAATTCGTCTGGGAGCTTTCTTT	CAISGLHRGIRLGAFF
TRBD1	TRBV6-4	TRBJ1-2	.	TGTGCCAGCAGTGACTCGGACAGGGGCCTCTATGGCTACACCTTC	CASSDSDRGLYGYTF
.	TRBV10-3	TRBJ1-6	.	TGTGCCATCAGATCGGGGTCTCGTTCACCCCTCCACTTT	CAIRSGSRSPLHF
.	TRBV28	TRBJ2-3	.	TGTGCCAGCAGCCCCGACCCCTCTAGTACAGATACGCAGTATTTT	CASSPDPSSTDTQYF